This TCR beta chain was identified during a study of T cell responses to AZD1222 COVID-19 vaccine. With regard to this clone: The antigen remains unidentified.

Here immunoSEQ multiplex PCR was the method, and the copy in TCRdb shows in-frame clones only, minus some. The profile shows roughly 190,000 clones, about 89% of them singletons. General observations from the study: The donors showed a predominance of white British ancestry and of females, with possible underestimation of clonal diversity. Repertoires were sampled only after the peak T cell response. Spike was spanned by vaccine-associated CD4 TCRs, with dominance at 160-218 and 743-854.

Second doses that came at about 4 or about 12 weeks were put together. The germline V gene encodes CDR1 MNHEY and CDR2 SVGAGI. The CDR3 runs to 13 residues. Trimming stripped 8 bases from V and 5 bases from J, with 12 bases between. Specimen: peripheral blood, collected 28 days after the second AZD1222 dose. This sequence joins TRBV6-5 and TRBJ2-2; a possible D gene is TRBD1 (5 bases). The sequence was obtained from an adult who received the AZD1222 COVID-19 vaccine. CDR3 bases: TGTGCCAGCTCTCCAGCAGGGACCGGGGAGCTGTTTTTT. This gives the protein CASSPAGTGELFF.